Each of the 16 T cell receptor beta chains below was sequenced from the same sample in a study of persistence of HIV-infected CD4 T cells. This was the immunoSEQ version 4 assay in survey mode. Assay used: immunoSEQ multiplex PCR; TCRdb lists only in-frame clones, some missing. The sample holds 30,000 to 45,000 clones, 80% seen once. Cells were stimulated with CMV-infected fibroblast lysates at 8.5 to 10 ug/mL. CD40L-negative CD69-negative CD45RO-high memory CD4+ T cells were sorted as populations depleted of antigen-responding cells. What these receptors recognize is not known. Here the sequenced sample was CD4+ T cells sorted from PBMCs after roughly 20-hour stimulation, taken from a patient who received antiretroviral therapy. The receptor source for this set is an adult man with HIV who was CMV-seropositive.

This clone has more than one count but fewer than ten. The chain has TRBV10-3 and TRBJ2-7, with 9 bases that match TRBD1. Trimming took 3 bases from V and 3 from J; bases not matched to a gene: 9. CDR3 length: 16 residues. From germline, CDR1 is ENHRY and CDR2 SYGVKD. The CDR3 sequence is CAISDTSQGARYEQYF. CDR3 bases: TGTGCCATCAGTGATACCTCACAGGGGGCGCGCTACGAGCAGTACTTC.

A few counts support this clone. The chain employs TRBV19 and TRBJ2-6, with D possibly TRBD1 on 6 matching bases. From germline, CDR1 is LNHDA and CDR2 SQIVND (reference sequence). The CDR3 has 17 amino acids. The CDR3 bases are TGTGCTACCTACCCGGACAGCTTTTTCTCTGGGGCCAACGTCCTGACTTTC. It specifies CATYPDSFFSGANVLTF. The entire variable domain, with the rest obtained from reference TRBV19 and TRBJ2-6, is as follows: DGGITQSPKYLFRKEGQNVTLSCEQNLNHDAMYWYRQDPGQGLRLIYYSQIVNDFQKGDIAEGYSVSREKKESFPLTVTSAQKNPTAFYLCATYPDSFFSGANVLTFGAGSRLTVL.

V gene TRBV10-1 combines with J gene TRBJ2-3; 11 bases line up with TRBD1. The V segment lost 5 bases and the J segment 5 bases; nucleotides outside the gene matches: 9. The CDR3 extends over 16 amino acids. Germline loops: CDR1 WNHNN, CDR2 SYGVQD (reference sequence). CDR3 sequence (DNA): TGCGCCAGCAGTCTTGCGGGACAGGGGGGACAAGATACGCAGTATTTT. Residues: CASSLAGQGGQDTQYF.

The V and J genes are TRBV4-1 and TRBJ2-1; 9 bases are a match to TRBD2. This CDR3 is 18 amino acids long. After removal of 2 bases from V and 6 bases from J, the junction contained 14 bases not matched to a gene. Looked up from germline, CDR1 is MGHRA and CDR2 is YSYEKL. The CDR3 DNA reads TGCGCCAGCAGCCAATGGTCTTTGCGGGGGGGCACTAGCAATGAGCAGTTCTTC. This encodes CASSQWSLRGGTSNEQFF.

This rearrangement joins TRBV19 to TRBJ1-1; perhaps TRBD1 as D (5 bases). Germline V gene sequence: CDR1 LNHDA, CDR2 SQIVND (reference sequence). With 4 bases removed from V and 1 base from J, the gap between germline ends came to 31 bases. The CDR3 length is 21 residues. CDR3 DNA: TGTGCCAGTAGTACCCGGTCTTCGGACGGGCGCAGGGAAGAGGGGAACACTGAAGCTTTCTTT. It codes for CASSTRSSDGRREEGNTEAFF.

V is TRBV6-5 and J is TRBJ1-3; tentative D call: TRBD1 (5 bases). Trimming shortened V by 7 bases and J by 0 bases, and 13 bases separated the two germline ends. Germline CDR1 and CDR2: MNHEY and SVGAGI. This CDR3 region has 15 residues. In DNA form, the CDR3 reads TGTGCCAGCATTTCAGGGCGCAGCTCTGGAAACACCATATATTTT. Translating it yields CASISGRSSGNTIYF.

This chain joins TRBV28 and TRBJ1-1; 7 bases map to TRBD1. Germline CDR1 is MDHEN and CDR2 is SYDVKM. V trimming: 4 bases; J trimming: 10 bases; junction bases outside the gene matches: 3. This CDR3 is 11 amino acids long. The CDR3: CASSSGGGAFF. The CDR3 bases are TGTGCCAGCAGTTCAGGGGGTGGAGCTTTCTTT.

The chain is built from TRBV5-4 and TRBJ1-1; no clear D gene. Per germline, CDR1 SGHNT and CDR2 YYREEE (reference sequence). V lost 4 bases and J 2 bases, leaving 6 bases between the germline ends. CDR3 length: 12 residues. The CDR3 DNA reads as TGTGCCAGCAGCCAGGACAACACTGAAGCTTTCTTT. It is translated as CASSQDNTEAFF.

The CDR3 DNA is TGTGCCAGCAGCTCTTTAGGGGCCCCGGCGAACACTGAAGCTTTCTTT. Translated: CASSSLGAPANTEAFF. The rearrangement links TRBV11-1 to TRBJ1-1, with a possible D match to TRBD1 (5 bases). Trimming removed 4 bases at V and 1 base at J, with 16 bases between. CDR1 SGHAT and CDR2 FQDESV come from the germline V gene (reference sequence). The length of the CDR3 is 16 residues.

The chain carries TRBV5-4 and TRBJ2-1; D may be TRBD2 (5 bases). The CDR3 covers 15 residues. Trimming removed 2 bases from V and 1 base from J, with 10 bases in between. Germline-derived CDR1 and CDR2 are SGHNT and YYREEE (reference sequence). The CDR3 loop is CASSFGVGSYNEQFF. The DNA for the CDR3 is TGTGCCAGCAGCTTCGGGGTGGGGTCCTACAATGAGCAGTTCTTC. Looking up the rest from reference TRBV5-4 and TRBJ2-1 gives the full variable domain: ETGVTQSPTHLIKTRGQQVTLRCSSQSGHNTVSWYQQALGQGPQFIFQYYREEENGRGNFPPRFSGLQFPNYSSELNVNALELDDSALYLCASSFGVGSYNEQFFGPGTRLTVL.

This chain connects TRBV7-9 to TRBJ1-3; unclear D gene. Trimming left V 0 bases short and J 0 bases short, with 12 bases between. Germline CDR1 is SEHNR and CDR2 is FQNEAQ (reference sequence). The CDR3 length is 17 residues. CDR3 bases: TGTGCCAGCAGCTTAGCTGAGGCAGACTTCTCTGGAAACACCATATATTTT. Its translation: CASSLAEADFSGNTIYF.

The chain employs TRBV6-4 and TRBJ1-2; possible D gene TRBD1, 5 bases. Germline V CDR1 and CDR2: MRHNA, SNTAGT. The CDR3 is made up of 13 amino acids. V was cut by 6 bases and J by 7 bases, with 15 bases left in between. CDR3 DNA sequence: TGTGCCAGCAGCCCTCAGGGAGGAGGTGGCTACACCTTC. It codes for CASSPQGGGGYTF.

The chain is built from TRBV3-1 (or the pseudogene TRBV3-2) and TRBJ2-7; maybe TRBD1 (6 bases). This CDR3 has 14 amino acids. Germline values: CDR1 LGHDT, CDR2 YNNKEL (reference sequence). V was trimmed by 8 bases and J by 1 base, leaving 15 bases between them. The CDR3, as DNA: TGTGCCAGCGGCGGTCAGGGGAAGTCCTACGAGCAGTACTTC. Translating gives CASGGQGKSYEQYF.

The chain has TRBV15 and TRBJ1-2; 7 bases are a match to TRBD1. Germline loops: CDR1 LNHNV, CDR2 YYDKDF (reference sequence). The CDR3 has 14 residues. The ends lost 1 base at V and 4 bases at J; junction bases unmatched: 3. For the CDR3, the DNA is TGTGCCACCAGCAGAGGGGGACAGCCCTATGGCTACACCTTC. Amino acid sequence: CATSRGGQPYGYTF.

This chain joins TRBV14 and TRBJ1-4; 7 nucleotides line up with TRBD1. Germline CDR1 reads SGHDN; CDR2 reads FVKESK. V lost 5 bases, J lost 7 bases, and 7 bases stayed unmatched. CDR3 length: 14 residues. CDR3 sequence reads: CASSLTGSGEKLFF. CDR3 bases: TGTGCCAGCAGCTTGACAGGGTCGGGTGAAAAACTGTTTTTT.

The chain is built from TRBV7-9 and TRBJ2-5, with TRBD1 matching 7 bases. Unmatched junction bases numbered 7, after V lost 5 bases and J lost 1 base. The CDR3 spans 15 residues. Germline V gene sequence: CDR1 SEHNR, CDR2 FQNEAQ (reference sequence). Written as DNA, the CDR3 is TGTGCCAGCAGCAATCCGGGACAGTTCCAAGAGACCCAGTACTTC. Translation gives CASSNPGQFQETQYF.